The TCR beta chain described here comes from a study of T cells in localized non-small cell lung cancer. Germline V CDR1 and CDR2: MNHEY, SMNVEV (reference sequence). The CDR3 covers 16 residues. With 3 bases removed from V and 3 bases from J, the gap between germline ends came to 18 bases. A word on this clone: Its antigen is still unknown.

Some clones are missing from TCRdb's copy, which holds only in-frame ones; the method was immunoSEQ multiplex PCR. The table includes about 45,000 clones, roughly 79% detected once. Study findings and constraints: Uninvolved nearby lung showed the greatest T cell clonality, exceeding that found in tumor.

Here the sequenced sample was peripheral blood mononuclear cells, taken before any cancer treatment. This receptor was identified in a man aged 35-75 years with stage III lung adenocarcinoma. The genes are TRBV27 and TRBJ2-7; D gene ambiguous. CDR3 protein: CASSFGSPPGRYEQYF. CDR3 DNA sequence: TGTGCCAGCAGTTTCGGGTCCCCCCCCGGACGCTACGAGCAGTACTTC.